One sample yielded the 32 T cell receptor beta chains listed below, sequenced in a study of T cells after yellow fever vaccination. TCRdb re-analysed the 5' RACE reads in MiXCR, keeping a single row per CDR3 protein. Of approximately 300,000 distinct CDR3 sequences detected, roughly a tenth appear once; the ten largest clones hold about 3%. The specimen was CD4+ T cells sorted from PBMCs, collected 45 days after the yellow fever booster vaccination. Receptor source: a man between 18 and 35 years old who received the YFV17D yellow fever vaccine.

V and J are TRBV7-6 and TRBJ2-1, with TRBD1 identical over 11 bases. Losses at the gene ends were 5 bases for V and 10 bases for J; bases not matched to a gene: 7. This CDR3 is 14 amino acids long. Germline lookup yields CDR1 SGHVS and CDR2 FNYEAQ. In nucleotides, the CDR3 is TGTGCCAGCAGCCAAGGACAGGGGGCGAAGGAGCAGTTCTTC. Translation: CASSQGQGAKEQFF.

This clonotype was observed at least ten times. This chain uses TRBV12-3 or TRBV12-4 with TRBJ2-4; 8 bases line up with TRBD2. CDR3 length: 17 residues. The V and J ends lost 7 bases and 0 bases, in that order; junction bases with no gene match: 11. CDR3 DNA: TGTGCCAGCATTCGGTCCGGCGGGGGGCTAGCCAAAAACATTCAGTACTTC. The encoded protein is CASIRSGGGLAKNIQYF.

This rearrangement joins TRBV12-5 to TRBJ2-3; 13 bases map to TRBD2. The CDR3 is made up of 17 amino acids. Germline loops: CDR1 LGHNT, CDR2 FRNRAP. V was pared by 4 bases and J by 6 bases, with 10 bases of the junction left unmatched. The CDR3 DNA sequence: TGTGCTAGTGGTTCCGGACTAGCGGGGGAGTCCAGGGATACGCAGTATTTT. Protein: CASGSGLAGESRDTQYF.

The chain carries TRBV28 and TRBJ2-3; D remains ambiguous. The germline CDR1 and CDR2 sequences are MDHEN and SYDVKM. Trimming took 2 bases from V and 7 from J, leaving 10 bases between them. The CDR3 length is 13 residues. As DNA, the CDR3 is TGTGCCAGCAGTTTACGAACCCCGAATACGCAGTATTTT. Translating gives CASSLRTPNTQYF.

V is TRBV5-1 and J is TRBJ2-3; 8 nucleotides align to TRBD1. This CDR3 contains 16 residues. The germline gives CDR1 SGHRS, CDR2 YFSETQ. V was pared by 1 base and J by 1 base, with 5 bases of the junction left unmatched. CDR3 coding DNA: TGCGCCAGCAGCTTGTCAGGGGGCCAAGGCACAGATACGCAGTATTTT. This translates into CASSLSGGQGTDTQYF.

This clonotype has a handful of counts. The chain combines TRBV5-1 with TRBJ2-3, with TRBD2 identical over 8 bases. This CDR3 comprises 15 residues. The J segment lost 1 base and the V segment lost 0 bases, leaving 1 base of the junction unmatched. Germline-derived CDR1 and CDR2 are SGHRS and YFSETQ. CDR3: CASSLATSGTDTQYF. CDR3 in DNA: TGCGCCAGCAGCTTGGCGACTAGCGGCACAGATACGCAGTATTTT.

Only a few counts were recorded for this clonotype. In DNA, the CDR3 is TGCAGTGCCCCCGACAGGGGATCACCCCTCCACTTT. Its protein is CSAPDRGSPLHF. The J gene is TRBJ1-6, the V gene TRBV20-1, with TRBD1 matching 8 bases. V shed 6 bases, J shed 10 bases, and the junction held 5 bases outside the gene matches. The CDR3 extends over 12 amino acids. From germline, CDR1 is DFQATT and CDR2 SNEGSKA (reference sequence).

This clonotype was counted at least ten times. The CDR3 here is CASSDSGPSYNEQFF. CDR3 sequence (DNA): TGTGCCAGCAGCGACAGCGGACCCTCCTACAATGAGCAGTTCTTC. J is TRBJ2-1 and V is TRBV7-2; either TRBD1 or TRBD2 may supply D (5 bases each). The CDR3 extends over 15 amino acids. Germline values: CDR1 SGHTA, CDR2 FQGNSA. V dropped 5 bases and J dropped 0 bases, with 11 bases sitting between them.

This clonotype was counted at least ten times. CDR3 sequence: CASSNRRDQPQHF. CDR3 DNA sequence: TGTGCCAGCAGCAATCGAAGGGATCAGCCCCAGCATTTT. The chain employs TRBV7-2 and TRBJ1-5, with D uncertain. The CDR3 is 13 residues long. Germline V gene sequence: CDR1 SGHTA, CDR2 FQGNSA. Trimming left V 5 bases short and J 5 bases short, with 10 bases between.

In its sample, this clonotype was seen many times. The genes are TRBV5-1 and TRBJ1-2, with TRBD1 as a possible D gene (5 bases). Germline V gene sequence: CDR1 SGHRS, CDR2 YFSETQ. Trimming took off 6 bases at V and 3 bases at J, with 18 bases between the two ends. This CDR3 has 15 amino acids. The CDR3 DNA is TGCGCCAGCACCGGGGGGGATCGAGTTGACTATGGCTACACCTTC. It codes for CASTGGDRVDYGYTF.

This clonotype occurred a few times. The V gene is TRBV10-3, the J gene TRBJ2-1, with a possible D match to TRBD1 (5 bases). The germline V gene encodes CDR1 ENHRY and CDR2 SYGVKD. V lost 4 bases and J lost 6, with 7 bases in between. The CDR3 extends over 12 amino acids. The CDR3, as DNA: TGTGCCATCAGTGTTCAGGGCAATGAGCAGTTCTTC. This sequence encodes CAISVQGNEQFF.

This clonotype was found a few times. The CDR3 DNA is TGTGCCAGCTCACCTCGGGCAGACACTGAAGCTTTCTTT. Translation gives CASSPRADTEAFF. The chain recombines TRBV18 with TRBJ1-1; no clear D. The CDR3 consists of 13 residues. V was pared by 3 bases and J by 3 bases, with 8 bases between. Germline V lookup: CDR1 KGHSH, CDR2 LQKENI.

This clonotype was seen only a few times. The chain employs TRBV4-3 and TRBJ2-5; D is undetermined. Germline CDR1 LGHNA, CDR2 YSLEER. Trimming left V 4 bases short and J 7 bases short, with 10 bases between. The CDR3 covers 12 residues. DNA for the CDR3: TGCGCCAGCAGCCCCGAAGCTGGGACCCAGTACTTC. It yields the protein CASSPEAGTQYF.

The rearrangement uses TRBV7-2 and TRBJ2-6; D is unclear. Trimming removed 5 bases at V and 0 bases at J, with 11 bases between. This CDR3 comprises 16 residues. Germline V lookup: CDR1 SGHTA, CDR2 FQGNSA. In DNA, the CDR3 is TGTGCCAGCAGCCGAGCTCCCAGCTCTGGGGCCAACGTCCTGACTTTC. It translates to CASSRAPSSGANVLTF.

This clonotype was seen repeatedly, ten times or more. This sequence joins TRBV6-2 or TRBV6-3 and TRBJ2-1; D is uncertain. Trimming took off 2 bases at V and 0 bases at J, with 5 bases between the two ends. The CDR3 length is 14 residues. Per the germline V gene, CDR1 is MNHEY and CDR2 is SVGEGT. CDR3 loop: CASSYPSSYNEQFF. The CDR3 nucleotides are TGTGCCAGCAGTTACCCAAGCTCCTACAATGAGCAGTTCTTC.

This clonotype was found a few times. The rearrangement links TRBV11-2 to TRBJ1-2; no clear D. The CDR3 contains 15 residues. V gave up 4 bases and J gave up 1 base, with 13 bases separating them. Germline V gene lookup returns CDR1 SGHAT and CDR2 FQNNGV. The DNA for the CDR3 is TGTGCCAGCAGCTCTCCCCGGGGAGATAACTATGGCTACACCTTC. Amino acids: CASSSPRGDNYGYTF. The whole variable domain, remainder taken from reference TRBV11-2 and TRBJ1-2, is EAGVAQSPRYKIIEKRQSVAFWCNPISGHATLYWYQQILGQGPKLLIQFQNNGVVDDSQLPKDRFSAERLKGVDSTLKIQPAKLEDSAVYLCASSSPRGDNYGYTFGSGTRLTVV.

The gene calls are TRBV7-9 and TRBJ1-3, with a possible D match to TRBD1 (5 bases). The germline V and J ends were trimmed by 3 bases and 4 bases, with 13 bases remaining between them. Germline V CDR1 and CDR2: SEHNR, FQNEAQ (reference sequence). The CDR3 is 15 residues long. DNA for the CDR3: TGTGCCAGCAGCTTCGGGGGAGCGCTGGGAAACACCATATATTTT. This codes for CASSFGGALGNTIYF.

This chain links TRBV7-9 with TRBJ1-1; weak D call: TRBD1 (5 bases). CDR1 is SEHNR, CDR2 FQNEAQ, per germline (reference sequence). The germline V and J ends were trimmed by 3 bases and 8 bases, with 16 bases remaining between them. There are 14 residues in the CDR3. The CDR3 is CASSFWGGHSEAFF. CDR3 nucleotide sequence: TGTGCCAGCAGCTTTTGGGGCGGACATTCCGAAGCTTTCTTT.

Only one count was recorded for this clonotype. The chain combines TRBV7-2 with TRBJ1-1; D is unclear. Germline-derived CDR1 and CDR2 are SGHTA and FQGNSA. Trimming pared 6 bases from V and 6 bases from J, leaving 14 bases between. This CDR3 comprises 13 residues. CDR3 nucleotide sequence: TGTGCCAGCAGTGACGGGATGTGGGCTGAAGCTTTCTTT. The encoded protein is CASSDGMWAEAFF.

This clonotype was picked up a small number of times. This chain's CDR3 is CASSAGAYEQYV. The CDR3 bases are TGTGCCAGCAGTGCAGGAGCCTACGAGCAGTACGTC. This rearrangement joins TRBV6-2 or TRBV6-3 to TRBJ2-7, with D hard to call. Germline CDR1 reads MNHEY; CDR2 reads SVGEGT. V gave up 5 bases and J gave up 2 bases, with 7 bases separating them. The CDR3 sequence is 12 residues long.

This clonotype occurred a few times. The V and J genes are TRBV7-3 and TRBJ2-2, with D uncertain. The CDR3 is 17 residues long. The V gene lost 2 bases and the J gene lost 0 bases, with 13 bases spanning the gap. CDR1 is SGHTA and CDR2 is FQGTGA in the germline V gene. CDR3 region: CASSLSRDVANTGELFF. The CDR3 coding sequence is TGTGCCAGCAGCTTATCCCGCGACGTCGCGAACACCGGGGAGCTGTTTTTT.

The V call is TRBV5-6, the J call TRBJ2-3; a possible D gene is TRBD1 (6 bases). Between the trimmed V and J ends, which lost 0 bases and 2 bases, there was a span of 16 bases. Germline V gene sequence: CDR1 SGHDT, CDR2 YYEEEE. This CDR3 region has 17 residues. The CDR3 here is CASSLVPTRGTTDTQYF. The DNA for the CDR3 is TGTGCCAGCAGCTTGGTCCCGACCAGGGGTACCACAGATACGCAGTATTTT.

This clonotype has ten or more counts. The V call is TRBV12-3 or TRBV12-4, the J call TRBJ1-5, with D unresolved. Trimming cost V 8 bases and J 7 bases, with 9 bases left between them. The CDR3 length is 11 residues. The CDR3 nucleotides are TGTGCCAGCGGGAGCGGGCAGCCCCAGCATTTT. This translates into CASGSGQPQHF.

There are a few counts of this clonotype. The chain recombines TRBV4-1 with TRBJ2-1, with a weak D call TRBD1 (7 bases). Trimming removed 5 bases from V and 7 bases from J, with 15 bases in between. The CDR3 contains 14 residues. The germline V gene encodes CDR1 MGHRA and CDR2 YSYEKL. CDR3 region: CASSGAGGMNEQFF. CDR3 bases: TGCGCCAGCAGCGGGGCAGGGGGGATGAATGAGCAGTTCTTC.

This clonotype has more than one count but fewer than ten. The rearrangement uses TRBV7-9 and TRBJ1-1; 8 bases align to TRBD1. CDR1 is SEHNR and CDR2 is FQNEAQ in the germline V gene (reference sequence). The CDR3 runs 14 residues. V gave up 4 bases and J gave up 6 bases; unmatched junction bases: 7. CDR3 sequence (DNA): TGTGCCAGCAGCTCGGGACAGGCAACTCCTGAAGCTTTCTTT. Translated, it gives CASSSGQATPEAFF.

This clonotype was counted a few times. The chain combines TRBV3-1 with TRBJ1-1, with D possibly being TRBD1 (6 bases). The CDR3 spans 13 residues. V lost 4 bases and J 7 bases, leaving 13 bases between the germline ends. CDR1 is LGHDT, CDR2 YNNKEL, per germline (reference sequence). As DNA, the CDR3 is TGTGCCAGCAGCCCAGACAGGACTAGTGAAGCTTTCTTT. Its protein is CASSPDRTSEAFF. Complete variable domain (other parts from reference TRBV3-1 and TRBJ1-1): DTAVSQTPKYLVTQMGNDKSIKCEQNLGHDTMYWYKQDSKKFLKIMFSYNNKELIINETVPNRFSPKSPDKAHLNLHINSLELGDSAVYFCASSPDRTSEAFFGQGTRLTVV.

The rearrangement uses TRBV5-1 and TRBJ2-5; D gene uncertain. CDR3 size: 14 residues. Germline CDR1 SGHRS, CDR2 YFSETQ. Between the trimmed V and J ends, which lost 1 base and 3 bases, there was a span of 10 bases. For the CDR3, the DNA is TGCGCCAGCAGCTTGTCGCCAGCCGAAGAGACCCAGTACTTC. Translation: CASSLSPAEETQYF.

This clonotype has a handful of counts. CDR3 loop: CASSYSSKNTEAFF. The CDR3 DNA is TGTGCCAGCAGTTACTCGAGCAAAAACACTGAAGCTTTCTTT. The chain uses TRBV6-5 and TRBJ1-1; no clear D gene. The CDR3 length is 14 residues. Germline assignment: CDR1 MNHEY and CDR2 SVGAGI. V shed 0 bases and J shed 2 bases, with 7 bases lying between them.

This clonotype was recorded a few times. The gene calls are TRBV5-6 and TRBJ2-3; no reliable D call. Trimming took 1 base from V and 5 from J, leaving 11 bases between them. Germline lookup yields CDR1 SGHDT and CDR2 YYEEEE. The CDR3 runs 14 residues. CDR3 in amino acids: CASSLRKLRDTQYF. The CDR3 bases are TGTGCCAGCAGCTTGAGGAAGTTGAGAGATACGCAGTATTTT.

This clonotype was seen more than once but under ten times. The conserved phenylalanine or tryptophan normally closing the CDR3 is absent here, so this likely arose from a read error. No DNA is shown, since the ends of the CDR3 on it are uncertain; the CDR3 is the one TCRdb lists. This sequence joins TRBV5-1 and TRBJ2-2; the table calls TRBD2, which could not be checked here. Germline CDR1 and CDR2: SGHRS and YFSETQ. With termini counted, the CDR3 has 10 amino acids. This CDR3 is CASSPFGTSG.

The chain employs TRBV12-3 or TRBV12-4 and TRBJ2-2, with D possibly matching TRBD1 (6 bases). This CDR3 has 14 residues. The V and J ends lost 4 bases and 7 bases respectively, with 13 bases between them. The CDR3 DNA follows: TGTGCCAGCAGTTCACAACAGGGTCTCGGGGAGCTGTTTTTT. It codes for CASSSQQGLGELFF.

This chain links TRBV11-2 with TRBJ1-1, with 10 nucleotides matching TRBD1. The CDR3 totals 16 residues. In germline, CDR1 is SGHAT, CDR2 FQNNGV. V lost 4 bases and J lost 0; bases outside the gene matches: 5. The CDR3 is CASSWGTGAMNTEAFF. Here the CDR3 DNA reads TGTGCCAGCAGCTGGGGGACAGGGGCCATGAACACTGAAGCTTTCTTT.